This T cell receptor (beta chain) is drawn from a study of shared clonotypes between healthy human individuals. The assay was immunoSEQ multiplex PCR, and TCRdb's table has in-frame clones only and misses some. The profile shows over a million clones, around four fifths of them singletons. CDR3 length equals 14 residues. The V end was cut by 4 bases, the J end by 3 bases, with 10 bases between. Germline CDR1 reads MRHNA; CDR2 reads SNTAGT. The V and J genes are TRBV6-4 and TRBJ1-3; D uncertain. Material: memory CD4+ T cells sorted from blood. Subset specified: CD45RA-negative fraction. This sequence was found in a man aged 18 to 29 in good health. CDR3 sequence: CASSAEWGGNTIYF. CDR3 sequence (DNA): TGTGCCAGCAGTGCGGAATGGGGTGGAAACACCATATATTTT.